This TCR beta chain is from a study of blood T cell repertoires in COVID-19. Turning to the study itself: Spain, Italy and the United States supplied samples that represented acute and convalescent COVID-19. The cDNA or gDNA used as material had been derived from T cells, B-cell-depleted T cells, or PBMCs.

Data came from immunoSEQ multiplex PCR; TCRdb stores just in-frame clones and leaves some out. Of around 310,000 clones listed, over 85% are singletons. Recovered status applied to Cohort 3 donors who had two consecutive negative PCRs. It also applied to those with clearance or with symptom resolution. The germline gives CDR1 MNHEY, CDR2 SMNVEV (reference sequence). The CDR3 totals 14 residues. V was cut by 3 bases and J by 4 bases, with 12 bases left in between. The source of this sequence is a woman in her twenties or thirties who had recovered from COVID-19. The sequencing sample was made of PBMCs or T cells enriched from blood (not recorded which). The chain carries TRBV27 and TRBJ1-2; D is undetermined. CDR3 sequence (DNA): TGTGCCAGCAGTTTCTTGGCGGGTGGCTATGGCTACACCTTC. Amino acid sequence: CASSFLAGGYGYTF.